This TCR beta chain was profiled in a study of blood T cell repertoires in COVID-19. In the study overall: The United States, Italy and Spain supplied acute and convalescent COVID-19 samples. Nucleic acid was either cDNA or gDNA, and it came from T cells, B-cell-depleted T cells, or PBMCs.

Per the original data handling: Amplification of reference gene primers provided the estimated nucleated cell counts. Repertoires were generated with immunoSEQ multiplex PCR, while TCRdb's copy carries only in-frame clones and drops some. V, J and clone size are those of that table, while D and trimming were read from the DNA. The profile shows about 70,000 clones, 85% of them singletons. The TCR was taken from a man at least 80 years old with acute or convalescent COVID-19. The sequencing sample was made of peripheral blood.

CDR3 DNA: TGTGCCAGCAGGTCGAGGGGGGGGCTGGCCTACGAGCAGTACTTC. Translated, it gives CASRSRGGLAYEQYF. The chain couples TRBV11-3 to TRBJ2-7, with a possible D match to TRBD2 (7 bases). V was shortened by 6 bases and J by 2 bases, with 17 bases between the two germline ends. This CDR3 is built from 15 residues. Germline CDR1 reads SGHNT; CDR2 reads YENEEA.